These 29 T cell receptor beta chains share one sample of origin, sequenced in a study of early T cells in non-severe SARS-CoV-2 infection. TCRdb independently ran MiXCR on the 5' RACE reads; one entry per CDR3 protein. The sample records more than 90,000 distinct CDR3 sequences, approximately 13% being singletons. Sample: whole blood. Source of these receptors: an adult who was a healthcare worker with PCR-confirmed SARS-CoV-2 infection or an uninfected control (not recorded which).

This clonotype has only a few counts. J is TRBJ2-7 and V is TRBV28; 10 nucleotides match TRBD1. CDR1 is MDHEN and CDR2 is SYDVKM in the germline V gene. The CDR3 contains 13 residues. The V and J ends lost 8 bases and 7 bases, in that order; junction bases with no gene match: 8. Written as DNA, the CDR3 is TGTGCCAGCTCGGGACAGGGGTTCTTGGAGCAGTACTTC. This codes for CASSGQGFLEQYF.

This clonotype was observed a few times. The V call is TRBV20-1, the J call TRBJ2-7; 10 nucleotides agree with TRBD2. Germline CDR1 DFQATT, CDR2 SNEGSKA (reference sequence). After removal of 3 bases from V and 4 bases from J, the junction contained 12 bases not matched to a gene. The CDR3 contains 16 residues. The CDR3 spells CSASPRASGGAYEQYF. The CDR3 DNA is TGCAGTGCTAGCCCGCGGGCCAGCGGGGGGGCATACGAGCAGTACTTC.

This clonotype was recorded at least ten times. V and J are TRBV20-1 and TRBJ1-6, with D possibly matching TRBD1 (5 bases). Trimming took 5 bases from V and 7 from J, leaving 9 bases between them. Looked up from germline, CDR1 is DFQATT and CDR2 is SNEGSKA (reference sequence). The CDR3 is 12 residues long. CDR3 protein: CSADRYNSPLHF. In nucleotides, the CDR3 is TGCAGTGCTGACAGATACAATTCACCCCTCCACTTT.

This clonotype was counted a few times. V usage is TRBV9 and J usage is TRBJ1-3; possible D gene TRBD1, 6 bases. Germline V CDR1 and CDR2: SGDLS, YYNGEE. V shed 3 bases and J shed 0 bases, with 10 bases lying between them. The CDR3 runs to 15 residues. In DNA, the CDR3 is TGTGCCAGCAGCGAACAGGGACCCTCTGGAAACACCATATATTTT. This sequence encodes CASSEQGPSGNTIYF.

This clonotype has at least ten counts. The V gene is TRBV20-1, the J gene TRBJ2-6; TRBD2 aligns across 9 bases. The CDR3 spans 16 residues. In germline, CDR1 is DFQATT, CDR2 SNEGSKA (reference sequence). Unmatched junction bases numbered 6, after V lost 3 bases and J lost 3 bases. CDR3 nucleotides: TGCAGTGCTAGTGCGGGGGGGCCTAGTGGGGCCAACGTCCTGACTTTC. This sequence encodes CSASAGGPSGANVLTF.

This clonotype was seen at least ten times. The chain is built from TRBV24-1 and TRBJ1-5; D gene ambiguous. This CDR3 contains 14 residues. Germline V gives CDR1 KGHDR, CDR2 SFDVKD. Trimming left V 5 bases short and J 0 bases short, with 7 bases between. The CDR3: CATSVHSSNQPQHF. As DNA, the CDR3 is TGTGCCACCAGTGTCCACAGTAGCAATCAGCCCCAGCATTTT.

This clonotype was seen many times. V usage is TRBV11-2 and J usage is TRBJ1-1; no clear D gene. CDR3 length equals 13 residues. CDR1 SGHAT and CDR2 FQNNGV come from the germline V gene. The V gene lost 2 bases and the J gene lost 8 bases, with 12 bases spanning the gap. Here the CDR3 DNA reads TGTGCCAGCAGCTTACAACTGACCGGAGAAGCTTTCTTT. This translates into CASSLQLTGEAFF. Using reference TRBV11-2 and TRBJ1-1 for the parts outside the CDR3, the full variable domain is EAGVAQSPRYKIIEKRQSVAFWCNPISGHATLYWYQQILGQGPKLLIQFQNNGVVDDSQLPKDRFSAERLKGVDSTLKIQPAKLEDSAVYLCASSLQLTGEAFFGQGTRLTVV.

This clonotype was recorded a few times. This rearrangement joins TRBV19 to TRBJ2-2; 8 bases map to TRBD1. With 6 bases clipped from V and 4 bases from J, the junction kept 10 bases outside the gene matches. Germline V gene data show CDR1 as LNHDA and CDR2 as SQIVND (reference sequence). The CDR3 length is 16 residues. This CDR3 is CASRTSGGAGTGELFF. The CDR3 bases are TGTGCCAGTAGAACCTCAGGGGGCGCGGGCACCGGGGAGCTGTTTTTT.

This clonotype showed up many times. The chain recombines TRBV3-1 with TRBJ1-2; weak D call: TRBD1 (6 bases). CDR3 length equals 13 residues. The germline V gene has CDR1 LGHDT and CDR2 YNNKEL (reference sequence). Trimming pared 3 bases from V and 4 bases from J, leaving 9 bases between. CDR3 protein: CASSHRTAYGYTF. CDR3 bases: TGTGCCAGCAGCCATCGGACAGCCTATGGCTACACCTTC.

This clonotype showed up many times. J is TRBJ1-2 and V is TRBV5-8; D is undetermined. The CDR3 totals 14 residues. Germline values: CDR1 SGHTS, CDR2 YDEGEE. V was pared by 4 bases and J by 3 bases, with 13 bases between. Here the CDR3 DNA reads TGTGCCAGCAGCCGGACTTTGAGATACTATGGCTACACCTTC. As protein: CASSRTLRYYGYTF.

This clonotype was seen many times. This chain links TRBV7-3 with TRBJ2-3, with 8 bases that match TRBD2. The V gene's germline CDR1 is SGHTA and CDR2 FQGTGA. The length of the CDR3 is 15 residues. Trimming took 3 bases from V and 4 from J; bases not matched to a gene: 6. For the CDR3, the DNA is TGTGCCAGCAGCTTCCGGGGGGGCCTGGCAGATACGCAGTATTTT. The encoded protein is CASSFRGGLADTQYF.

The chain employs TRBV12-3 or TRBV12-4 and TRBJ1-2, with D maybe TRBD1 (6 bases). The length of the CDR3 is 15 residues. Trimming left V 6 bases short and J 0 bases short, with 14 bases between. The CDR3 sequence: CASSRSGESNYGYTF. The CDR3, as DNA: TGTGCCAGCAGCCGATCAGGGGAATCTAACTATGGCTACACCTTC.

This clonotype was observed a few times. The CDR3 here is CASSISWTGSNQPQHF. In DNA, the CDR3 is TGTGCCAGTAGTATCTCCTGGACAGGTAGCAATCAGCCCCAGCATTTT. The J gene is TRBJ1-5, the V gene TRBV19, with 7 bases that match TRBD1. The CDR3 contains 16 residues. Germline lookup yields CDR1 LNHDA and CDR2 SQIVND (reference sequence). Germline trimming cut 3 bases from V and 0 bases from J; bases unmatched to any gene: 5.

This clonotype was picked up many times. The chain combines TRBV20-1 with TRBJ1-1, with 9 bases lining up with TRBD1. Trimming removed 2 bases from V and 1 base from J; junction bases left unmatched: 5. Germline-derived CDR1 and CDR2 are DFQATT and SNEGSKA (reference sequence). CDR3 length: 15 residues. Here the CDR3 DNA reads TGCAGTGCTAGAAGCGGGGACAGGGCGAACACTGAAGCTTTCTTT. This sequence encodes CSARSGDRANTEAFF.

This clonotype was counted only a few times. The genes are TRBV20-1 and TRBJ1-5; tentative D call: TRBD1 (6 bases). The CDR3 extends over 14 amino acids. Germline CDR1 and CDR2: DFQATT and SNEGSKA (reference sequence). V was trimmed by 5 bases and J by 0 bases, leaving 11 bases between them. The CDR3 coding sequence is TGCAGTGCTGGGGACATAGATAGCAATCAGCCCCAGCATTTT. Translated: CSAGDIDSNQPQHF.

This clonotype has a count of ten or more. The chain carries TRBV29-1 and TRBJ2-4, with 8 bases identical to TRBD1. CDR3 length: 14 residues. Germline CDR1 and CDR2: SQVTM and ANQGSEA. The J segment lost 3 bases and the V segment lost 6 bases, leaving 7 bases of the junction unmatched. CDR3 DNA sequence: TGCAGCGTGTTGGACAGGGCGGACAAAAACATTCAGTACTTC. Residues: CSVLDRADKNIQYF.

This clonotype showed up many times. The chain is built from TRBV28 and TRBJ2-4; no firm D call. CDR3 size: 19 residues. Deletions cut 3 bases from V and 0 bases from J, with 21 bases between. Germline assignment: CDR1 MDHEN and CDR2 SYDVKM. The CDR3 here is CASSLGPEILKLAKNIQYF. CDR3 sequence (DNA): TGTGCCAGCAGTTTGGGCCCGGAAATACTAAAGCTAGCCAAAAACATTCAGTACTTC.

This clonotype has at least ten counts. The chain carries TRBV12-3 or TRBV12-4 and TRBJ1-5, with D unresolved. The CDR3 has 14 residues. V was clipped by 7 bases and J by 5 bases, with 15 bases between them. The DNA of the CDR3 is TGTGCCAGCACCCCACAAATTACAGATCAGCCCCAGCATTTT. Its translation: CASTPQITDQPQHF.

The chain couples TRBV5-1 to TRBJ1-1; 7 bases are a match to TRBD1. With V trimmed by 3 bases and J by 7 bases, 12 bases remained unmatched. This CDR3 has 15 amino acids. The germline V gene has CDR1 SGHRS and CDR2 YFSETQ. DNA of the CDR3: TGCGCCAGCAGCTCGCGGACAGGAAGGATGATTGAAGCTTTCTTT. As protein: CASSSRTGRMIEAFF.

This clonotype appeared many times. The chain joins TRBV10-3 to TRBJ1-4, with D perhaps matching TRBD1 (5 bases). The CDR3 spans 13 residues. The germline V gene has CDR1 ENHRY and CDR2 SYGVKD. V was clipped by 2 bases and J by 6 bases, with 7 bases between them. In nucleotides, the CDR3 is TGTGCCATCAGTGAGAGGGACCATGAAAAACTGTTTTTT. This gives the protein CAISERDHEKLFF.

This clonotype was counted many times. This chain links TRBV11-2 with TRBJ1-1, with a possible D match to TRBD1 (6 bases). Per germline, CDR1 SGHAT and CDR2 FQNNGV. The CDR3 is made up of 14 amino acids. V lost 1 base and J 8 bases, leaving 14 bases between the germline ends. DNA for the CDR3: TGTGCCAGCAGCTTAGCCGGGAGGGGGTTCGAAGCTTTCTTT. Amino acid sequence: CASSLAGRGFEAFF.

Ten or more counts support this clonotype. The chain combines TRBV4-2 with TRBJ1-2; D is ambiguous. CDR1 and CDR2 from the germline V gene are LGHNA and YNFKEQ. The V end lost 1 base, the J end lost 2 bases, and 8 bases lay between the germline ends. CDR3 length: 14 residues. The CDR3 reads CASSQVGSNYGYTF. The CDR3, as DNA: TGTGCCAGCAGCCAAGTGGGCAGCAACTATGGCTACACCTTC.

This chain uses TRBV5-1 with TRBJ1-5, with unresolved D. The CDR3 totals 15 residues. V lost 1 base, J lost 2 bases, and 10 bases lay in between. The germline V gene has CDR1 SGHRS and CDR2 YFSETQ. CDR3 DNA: TGCGCCAGCAGCTTGACGGGAGAGGGCAATCAGCCCCAGCATTTT. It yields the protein CASSLTGEGNQPQHF.

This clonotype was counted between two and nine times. The CDR3 spells CSASPVLAGTTDTQYF. The CDR3 DNA is TGCAGTGCTAGCCCGGTGCTAGCGGGGACCACAGATACGCAGTATTTT. The V call is TRBV20-1, the J call TRBJ2-3; TRBD2 matches at 9 bases. Germline values: CDR1 DFQATT, CDR2 SNEGSKA (reference sequence). Unmatched junction bases numbered 9, after V lost 3 bases and J lost 2 bases. The CDR3 has 16 residues.

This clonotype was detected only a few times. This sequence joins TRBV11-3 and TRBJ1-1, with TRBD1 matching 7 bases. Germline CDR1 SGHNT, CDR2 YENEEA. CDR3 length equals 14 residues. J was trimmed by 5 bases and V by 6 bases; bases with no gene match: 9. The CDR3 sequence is CASSRDREGTEAFF. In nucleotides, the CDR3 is TGTGCCAGCAGTCGAGACAGGGAAGGAACTGAAGCTTTCTTT.

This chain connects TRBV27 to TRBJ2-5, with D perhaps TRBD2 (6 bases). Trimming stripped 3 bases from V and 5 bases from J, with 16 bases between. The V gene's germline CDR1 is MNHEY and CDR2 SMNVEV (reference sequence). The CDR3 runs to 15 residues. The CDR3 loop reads CASSFRGSRFETQYF. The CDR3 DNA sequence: TGTGCCAGCAGTTTTCGGGGGAGTCGTTTCGAGACCCAGTACTTC.

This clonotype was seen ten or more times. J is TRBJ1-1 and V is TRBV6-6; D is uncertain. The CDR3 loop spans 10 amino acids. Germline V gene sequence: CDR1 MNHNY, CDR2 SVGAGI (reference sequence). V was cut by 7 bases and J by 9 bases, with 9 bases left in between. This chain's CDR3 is CASTLGQAFF. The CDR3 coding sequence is TGTGCCAGCACCTTGGGCCAAGCTTTCTTT.

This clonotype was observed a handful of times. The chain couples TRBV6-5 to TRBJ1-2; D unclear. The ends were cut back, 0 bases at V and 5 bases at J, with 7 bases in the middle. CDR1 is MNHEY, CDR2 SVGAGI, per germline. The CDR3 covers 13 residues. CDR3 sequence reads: CASSYSNGYGYTF. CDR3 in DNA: TGTGCCAGCAGTTACTCGAATGGGTATGGCTACACCTTC.

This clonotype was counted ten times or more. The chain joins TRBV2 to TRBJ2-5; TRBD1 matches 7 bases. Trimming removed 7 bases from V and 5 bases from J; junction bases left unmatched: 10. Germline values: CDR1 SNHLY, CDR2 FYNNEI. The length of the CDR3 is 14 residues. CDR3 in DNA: TGTGCCAGCAACCCAAGGACAGGTGGGGAGACCCAGTACTTC. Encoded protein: CASNPRTGGETQYF.